A selection of T cell receptor beta chains follows, all from one sample in a study of blood T cell repertoires in COVID-19. Measured with immunoSEQ multiplex PCR; TCRdb has only the in-frame clones, and not every one. There are some 330,000 clones in the sample; more than 90% occur only once, and around 20% lies in the top ten. The sequencing sample was made of PBMCs or T cells enriched from blood (not recorded which). These receptors originate from a young woman who had recovered from COVID-19. Each CDR3 is given with its conserved first and last residue. A D gene is named only where the DNA matches it firmly.

D: .
J: TRBJ1-1
V: TRBV5-4
CDR3: CAGSGVGNTEAFF

D: TRBD1
J: TRBJ1-6
V: TRBV6-2/TRBV6-3
CDR3: CASSYGRQGYSPLHF

D: TRBD2
J: TRBJ2-1
V: TRBV4-3
CDR3: CASSQDQLAGGDEQFF

D: .
J: TRBJ2-2
V: TRBV15
CDR3: CATSSLQGDRDTGELFF

D: .
J: TRBJ1-1
V: TRBV6-5
CDR3: CASSYLGRGNTEAFF

D: TRBD1
J: TRBJ1-6
V: TRBV27
CDR3: CATSTTGVDLHF

D: .
J: TRBJ1-6
V: TRBV19
CDR3: CASSIVFRSYNSPLHF

D: TRBD1
J: TRBJ2-5
V: TRBV10-1
CDR3: CASPRLWTGSILQETQYF

D: TRBD1
J: TRBJ2-7
V: TRBV27
CDR3: CASSLTPTGVYEQYF

D: .
J: TRBJ2-7
V: TRBV6-5
CDR3: CASSYDRNSYEQYF

D: TRBD2
J: TRBJ2-7
V: TRBV3-1/TRBV3-2
CDR3: CASSSRGVSYEQYF

D: .
J: TRBJ2-5
V: TRBV19
CDR3: CASNSGQQETQYF

D: .
J: TRBJ2-3
V: TRBV4-2
CDR3: CASSQEGTRPTDTQYF

D: TRBD2
J: TRBJ2-7
V: TRBV7-2
CDR3: CASTPLTVRGGEGEQYF

D: .
J: TRBJ2-2
V: TRBV5-1
CDR3: CASSPAASSSGELFF

D: .
J: TRBJ1-5
V: TRBV18
CDR3: CASSPRGGQPQHF

D: .
J: TRBJ1-6
V: TRBV7-8
CDR3: CASSLGGAYNSPLHF

D: TRBD2
J: TRBJ2-3
V: TRBV24-1
CDR3: CATGTSGGPDTQYF

D: .
J: TRBJ2-7
V: TRBV7-8
CDR3: CASSLRGGSSYEQYF

D: .
J: TRBJ1-2
V: TRBV7-9
CDR3: CASSRSGDGYTF

D: .
J: TRBJ2-5
V: TRBV11-3
CDR3: CASSLSYENQETQYF

D: .
J: TRBJ1-1
V: TRBV19
CDR3: CASSSEIQVTEAFF

D: .
J: TRBJ2-3
V: TRBV7-3
CDR3: CASSLGGSRVETDTQYF

D: TRBD2
J: TRBJ2-1
V: TRBV2
CDR3: CASSTSGTRKAGGSYNEQFF

D: TRBD1
J: TRBJ1-1
V: TRBV28
CDR3: CASSGTGGTEAFF

D: .
J: TRBJ1-1
V: TRBV19
CDR3: CASSIVASWRTEAFF

D: TRBD1
J: TRBJ1-1
V: TRBV4-1
CDR3: CASSLGTGGTEAFF

D: TRBD2
J: TRBJ2-7
V: TRBV7-9
CDR3: CASRRSGGHSYEQYF

D: TRBD2
J: TRBJ2-2
V: TRBV11-3
CDR3: CASSLSASGENTGELFF

D: .
J: TRBJ2-1
V: TRBV2
CDR3: CASSVQGYEQFF

D: TRBD1
J: TRBJ2-7
V: TRBV10-3
CDR3: CAIKTGGYEQYF

D: .
J: TRBJ2-7
V: TRBV28
CDR3: CASSPIWARSSYEQYF